The sequence of this TCR beta chain was determined in a study of blood T cell repertoires in COVID-19. About the study: In each case, the material was cDNA or gDNA derived from T cells, B-cell-depleted T cells, or PBMCs.

This CDR3 comprises 11 residues. Germline CDR1 and CDR2: SGHTA and FQGNSA. V was clipped by 5 bases and J by 11 bases, with 12 bases between them. Data came from immunoSEQ multiplex PCR; TCRdb stores just in-frame clones and leaves some out. The table includes 94,000 or so clones, approximately 90% detected once. The specimen was peripheral blood. The clonotype was recovered from an elderly woman with active COVID-19. The chain is built from TRBV7-2 and TRBJ1-1, with D maybe TRBD1 (5 bases). CDR3 amino acids: CASSPMGPAFF. The CDR3 nucleotides are TGTGCCAGCAGCCCCATGGGGCCGGCTTTCTTT. Combining the CDR3 with reference TRBV7-2 and TRBJ1-1 gives the whole variable domain GAGVSQSPSNKVTEKGKDVELRCDPISGHTALYWYRQSLGQGLEFLIYFQGNSAPDKSGLPSDRFSAERTGGSVSTLTIQRTQQEDSAVYLCASSPMGPAFFGQGTRLTVV.